Shown below are 9 T cell receptor beta chains from a single sample sequenced in a study of PD-L1 blockade in urothelial cancer. Profiled with immunoSEQ multiplex PCR; TCRdb holds only in-frame clones, not every one. The table shows about 95,000 clones, with about nine tenths occurring only once. Indicated time point: pretreatment peripheral blood. The sequencing used PBMCs, collected around atezolizumab (anti-PD-L1) treatment. These receptors were collected from a man aged 55 to 70 with urothelial cancer.

The V and J genes are TRBV30 and TRBJ1-3; 8 bases map to TRBD1. Germline values: CDR1 GTSNPN, CDR2 SVGIG (reference sequence). V dropped 0 bases and J dropped 8; count of bases not matched to a gene: 6. The CDR3 length is 14 residues. CDR3 residues: CAWSVRQGAHTIYF. The CDR3 DNA reads as TGTGCCTGGAGTGTACGTCAGGGGGCGCACACCATATATTTT.

The chain employs TRBV21-1 and TRBJ2-3; the table assigns TRBD2, which was not confirmed against the DNA. TRBV21-1 is described as a pseudogene. The CDR3 totals 12 residues. Written as DNA, the CDR3 is TGTGCCAGCAGCGCACTAGCGGAGTCGCAGTATTTT. This codes for CASSALAESQYF.

The V call is TRBV30, the J call TRBJ2-5; D is unresolved. Germline V CDR1 and CDR2: GTSNPN, SVGIG (reference sequence). The CDR3 is made up of 12 amino acids. The V and J ends lost 6 bases and 3 bases respectively, with 11 bases between them. CDR3 nucleotides: TGTGCCTGTATTACAGCTGAAGAGACCCAGTACTTC. It specifies CACITAEETQYF.

The chain uses TRBV9 and TRBJ2-5, with a possible D match to TRBD1 (5 bases). V lost 3 bases and J lost 5, with 23 bases in between. CDR1 and CDR2 from the germline V gene are SGDLS and YYNGEE. The CDR3 length is 17 residues. CDR3 in DNA: TGTGCCAGCAGCGCCCCCCCCCAGGGTAGGCGGTTGGAGACCCAGTACTTC. Protein product: CASSAPPQGRRLETQYF.

The chain's CDR3 is CASSSDQGAETQYF. The CDR3 DNA reads as TGCGCCAGCAGCTCGGATCAGGGTGCGGAGACCCAGTACTTC. The chain has TRBV5-1 and TRBJ2-5, with a weak D call TRBD1 (5 bases). The germline V and J ends were trimmed by 3 bases and 5 bases, with 14 bases remaining between them. CDR1 is SGHRS, CDR2 YFSETQ, per germline. The length of the CDR3 is 14 residues. The entire variable domain, with the rest obtained from reference TRBV5-1 and TRBJ2-5, is as follows: KAGVTQTPRYLIKTRGQQVTLSCSPISGHRSVSWYQQTPGQGLQFLFEYFSETQRNKGNFPGRFSGRQFSNSRSEMNVSTLELGDSALYLCASSSDQGAETQYFGPGTRLLVL.

The table lists this clone with a count of one. The J gene is TRBJ2-2, the V gene TRBV19; 7 bases map to TRBD1. V was pared by 3 bases and J by 5 bases, with 6 bases of the junction left unmatched. Germline CDR1 is LNHDA and CDR2 is SQIVND (reference sequence). The CDR3 is made up of 15 amino acids. Written as DNA, the CDR3 is TGTGCCAGTAGTATCCCCAGGGGGATAACCGGGGAGCTGTTTTTT. Its translation is CASSIPRGITGELFF.

The chain combines TRBV28 with TRBJ2-3, with 9 bases fitting TRBD2. Germline V gene lookup returns CDR1 MDHEN and CDR2 SYDVKM. V dropped 4 bases and J dropped 0; count of bases not matched to a gene: 8. The CDR3 is made up of 17 amino acids. Written as DNA, the CDR3 is TGTGCCAGCAGTTCTTACCTAGCGGGGCCTAGCACAGATACGCAGTATTTT. This translates into CASSSYLAGPSTDTQYF. The variable domain in full, completed from reference TRBV28 and TRBJ2-3, reads DVKVTQSSRYLVKRTGEKVFLECVQDMDHENMFWYRQDPGLGLRLIYFSYDVKMKEKGDIPEGYSVSREKKERFSLILESASTNQTSMYLCASSSYLAGPSTDTQYFGPGTRLTVL.

The chain links TRBV5-1 to TRBJ1-1; 7 nucleotides line up with TRBD1. CDR1 is SGHRS and CDR2 is YFSETQ in the germline V gene. The CDR3 has 15 residues. V trimming: 0 bases; J trimming: 0 bases; junction bases outside the gene matches: 2. CDR3 sequence: CASSLAGGMNTEAFF. In DNA form, the CDR3 reads TGCGCCAGCAGCTTGGCAGGGGGAATGAACACTGAAGCTTTCTTT.

V is TRBV5-4 and J is TRBJ2-7; the match to TRBD1 covers 7 bases. Germline V CDR1 and CDR2: SGHNT, YYREEE (reference sequence). The CDR3 spans 16 residues. J gave up 2 bases and V 2 bases, and 10 bases lay outside the gene matches. The CDR3 loop reads CASSFGDGTAAYEQYF. The CDR3, as DNA: TGTGCCAGCAGCTTTGGGGACGGGACAGCGGCCTACGAGCAGTACTTC.